This passage covers 20 T cell receptor beta chains from one sample sequenced in a study of T cell responses to AZD1222 COVID-19 vaccine. The assay was immunoSEQ multiplex PCR, and TCRdb's table has in-frame clones only and misses some. The table records 150,000 or so clones, roughly nine tenths of them present only once. The sequenced sample was peripheral blood, obtained on day 0 of AZD1222 vaccination. All receptors come from an adult in good health.

The chain couples TRBV19 to TRBJ1-1; D call uncertain. CDR1 LNHDA and CDR2 SQIVND come from the germline V gene (reference sequence). The germline V and J ends were trimmed by 5 bases and 3 bases, with 10 bases remaining between them. The CDR3 consists of 13 residues. The CDR3 DNA reads as TGTGCCAGTAGTTCCTCGGGATACACTGAAGCTTTCTTT. Its translation is CASSSSGYTEAFF.

The rearrangement joins TRBV5-6 to TRBJ2-3, with TRBD2 matching 15 bases. Germline V gives CDR1 SGHDT, CDR2 YYEEEE. V dropped 3 bases and J dropped 2; count of bases not matched to a gene: 7. This CDR3 has 18 residues. The CDR3 DNA sequence: TGTGCCAGCAGCTCGGGACTAGCGGGGGGAAAGATCACAGATACGCAGTATTTT. Its protein is CASSSGLAGGKITDTQYF.

This clone was seen once. This sequence joins TRBV29-1 and TRBJ1-6; perhaps TRBD1 as D (6 bases). The germline gives CDR1 SQVTM, CDR2 ANQGSEA. With 4 bases removed from V and 4 bases from J, the gap between germline ends came to 8 bases. The CDR3 covers 13 residues. The DNA of the CDR3 is TGCAGCGTTGCACAGGGTTATAATTCACCCCTCCACTTT. Translating gives CSVAQGYNSPLHF.

The V gene is TRBV5-1, the J gene TRBJ1-2; D is undetermined. The V end was cut by 4 bases, the J end by 2 bases, with 12 bases between. The germline gives CDR1 SGHRS, CDR2 YFSETQ. There are 14 residues in the CDR3. The CDR3 protein is CASSPERPNYGYTF. The CDR3 DNA follows: TGCGCCAGCAGCCCGGAGCGCCCGAACTATGGCTACACCTTC.

The genes are TRBV7-9 and TRBJ2-2; maybe TRBD2 (5 bases). Trimming removed 5 bases from V and 6 bases from J, with 19 bases in between. Germline CDR1 and CDR2: SEHNR and FQNEAQ (reference sequence). The CDR3 consists of 16 residues. The CDR3, as DNA: TGTGCCAGCAGCCACCCTACTAGGGTCCGCTCCGGGGAGCTGTTTTTT. This gives the protein CASSHPTRVRSGELFF.

This chain joins TRBV15 and TRBJ2-5, with D unclear. CDR3 length: 12 residues. V was cut by 5 bases and J by 5 bases, with 9 bases left in between. Germline V gene data show CDR1 as LNHNV and CDR2 as YYDKDF (reference sequence). The CDR3: CATSEDPETQYF. CDR3 nucleotide sequence: TGTGCCACCAGCGAAGACCCGGAGACCCAGTACTTC.

The chain couples TRBV28 to TRBJ1-4; D gene ambiguous. The CDR3 has 12 residues. Germline-derived CDR1 and CDR2 are MDHEN and SYDVKM. The V end was cut by 5 bases, the J end by 4 bases, with 5 bases between. The CDR3 nucleotides read TGTGCCAGCAGTGGGGATAATGAAAAACTGTTTTTT. It translates to CASSGDNEKLFF.

The chain combines TRBV6-5 with TRBJ2-4, with D maybe TRBD2 (7 bases). CDR3 length: 15 residues. CDR1 is MNHEY and CDR2 is SVGAGI in the germline V gene. V dropped 6 bases and J dropped 1 base, with 13 bases sitting between them. The CDR3 DNA reads TGTGCCAGCAGCCTAGGGGGGGTGGCCAAAAACATTCAGTACTTC. The encoded protein is CASSLGGVAKNIQYF.

The J gene is TRBJ1-5, the V gene TRBV19, with D unresolved. CDR1 and CDR2 from the germline V gene are LNHDA and SQIVND (reference sequence). The CDR3 has 15 residues. V shed 9 bases and J shed 3 bases, with 18 bases lying between them. The CDR3 DNA is TGTGCCAGCCTACGGCATGACCAGCCCAATCAGCCCCAGCATTTT. It specifies CASLRHDQPNQPQHF.

The chain joins TRBV30 to TRBJ2-7; TRBD1 agrees at 7 bases. The CDR3 is 14 amino acids. Per germline, CDR1 GTSNPN and CDR2 SVGIG (reference sequence). Germline trimming cut 1 base from V and 3 bases from J; bases unmatched to any gene: 6. DNA for the CDR3: TGTGCCTGGAGTGCCGACAGGGTCTACTACGAGCAGTACTTC. Translating it yields CAWSADRVYYEQYF.

J is TRBJ1-5 and V is TRBV4-3; TRBD1 aligns across 7 bases. The CDR3 runs 13 residues. Germline CDR1 LGHNA, CDR2 YSLEER. After removal of 4 bases from V and 4 bases from J, the junction contained 1 base not matched to a gene. The CDR3 reads CASSPGQNQPQHF. The CDR3 DNA reads TGCGCCAGCAGCCCGGGACAGAATCAGCCCCAGCATTTT.

CDR3 DNA: TGTGCCCGCTCAGGGGACACCAATCAGCCCCAGCATTTT. Its protein product is CARSGDTNQPQHF. The chain links TRBV27 to TRBJ1-5; D might be TRBD1 (6 bases). The V end lost 11 bases, the J end lost 3 bases, and 14 bases lay between the germline ends. This CDR3 comprises 13 residues. CDR1 is MNHEY, CDR2 SMNVEV, per germline (reference sequence).

The genes are TRBV7-8 and TRBJ2-5; D call uncertain. V dropped 1 base and J dropped 5 bases, with 5 bases sitting between them. Per the germline V gene, CDR1 is SGHVS and CDR2 is FQNEAQ. CDR3 length: 12 residues. CDR3: CASSLVWETQYF. For the CDR3, the DNA is TGTGCCAGCAGCTTAGTGTGGGAGACCCAGTACTTC. Full variable domain (outside the CDR3, taken from reference TRBV7-8 and TRBJ2-5): GAGVSQSPRYKVAKRGQDVALRCDPISGHVSLFWYQQALGQGPEFLTYFQNEAQLDKSGLPSDRFFAERPEGSVSTLKIQRTQQEDSAVYLCASSLVWETQYFGPGTRLLVL.

The chain employs TRBV9 and TRBJ1-2; TRBD1 is a possible D gene (5 bases). The CDR3 is 17 residues long. Trimming cost V 4 bases and J 0 bases, with 19 bases left between them. The germline V gene has CDR1 SGDLS and CDR2 YYNGEE. CDR3 amino acids: CASSSPRWGGTNYGYTF. The CDR3 DNA reads as TGTGCCAGCAGCTCCCCCCGGTGGGGCGGTACTAACTATGGCTACACCTTC.

V usage is TRBV5-1 and J usage is TRBJ2-6; D perhaps matches TRBD2 (6 bases). V was pared by 1 base and J by 3 bases, with 11 bases between. The CDR3 loop spans 16 amino acids. Germline lookup yields CDR1 SGHRS and CDR2 YFSETQ. The CDR3 DNA reads as TGCGCCAGCAGCTTGAGTCTCGGGAGTGGGGCCAACGTCCTGACTTTC. The encoded protein is CASSLSLGSGANVLTF.

The rearrangement joins TRBV27 to TRBJ1-2, with D hard to call. The CDR3 is made up of 15 amino acids. Germline V gene sequence: CDR1 MNHEY, CDR2 SMNVEV (reference sequence). The V gene lost 2 bases and the J gene lost 1 base, with 11 bases spanning the gap. CDR3 residues: CASSLGLPLNYGYTF. CDR3 sequence (DNA): TGTGCCAGCAGTTTAGGGTTACCACTTAACTATGGCTACACCTTC.

DNA of the CDR3: TGTGCCAGCAGTTCATCCGGGACAGTCCAAGAGACCCAGTACTTC. Translation gives CASSSSGTVQETQYF. The chain employs TRBV6-5 and TRBJ2-5; TRBD1 matches 7 bases. Looked up from germline, CDR1 is MNHEY and CDR2 is SVGAGI. V was pared by 4 bases and J by 1 base, with 6 bases of the junction left unmatched. This CDR3 comprises 15 residues.

Only one count was recorded for this clone. This rearrangement joins TRBV5-6 to TRBJ2-1, with TRBD1 as a possible D gene (5 bases). V lost 2 bases, J lost 6 bases, and 9 bases lay in between. CDR1 is SGHDT and CDR2 is YYEEEE in the germline V gene. The CDR3 is 13 amino acids. The CDR3 region has the DNA TGTGCCAGCAGCTTTGGGGCGGTCAATGAGCAGTTCTTC. Translation: CASSFGAVNEQFF.

This chain connects TRBV11-2 to TRBJ2-1; tentatively, D is TRBD2 (5 bases). Germline values: CDR1 SGHAT, CDR2 FQNNGV. The CDR3 extends over 14 amino acids. Trimming pared 5 bases from V and 8 bases from J, leaving 16 bases between. DNA of the CDR3: TGTGCCAGCAGCCCATCTGGACTTTTCGATGAGCAGTTCTTC. This sequence encodes CASSPSGLFDEQFF.

The chain carries TRBV29-1 and TRBJ1-5; 8 bases map to TRBD1. CDR3 length: 13 residues. J was trimmed by 6 bases and V by 4 bases; bases with no gene match: 5. Germline V gene lookup returns CDR1 SQVTM and CDR2 ANQGSEA. Written as DNA, the CDR3 is TGCAGCGTTGGACAGGGGTGGGGTCAGCCCCAGCATTTT. Amino acid sequence: CSVGQGWGQPQHF.